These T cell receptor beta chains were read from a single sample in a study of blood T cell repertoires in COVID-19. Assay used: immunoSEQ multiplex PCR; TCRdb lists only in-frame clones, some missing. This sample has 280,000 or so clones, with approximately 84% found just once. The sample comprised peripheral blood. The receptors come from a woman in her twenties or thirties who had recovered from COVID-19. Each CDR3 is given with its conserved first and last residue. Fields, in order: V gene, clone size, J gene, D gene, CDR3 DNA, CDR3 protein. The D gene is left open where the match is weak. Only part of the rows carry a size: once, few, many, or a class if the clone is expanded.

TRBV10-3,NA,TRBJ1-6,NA,TGTGCCATCAGTGAGTTGAGTTCACCCCTCCACTTT,CAISELSSPLHF
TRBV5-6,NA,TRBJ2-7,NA,TGTGCCAGCAGCTTGGTCAGTTCCGAGCAGTACTTC,CASSLVSSEQYF
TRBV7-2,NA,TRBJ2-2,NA,TGTGCCAGCAGCACCGAGCGGGTATTAGGAACCGGGGAGCTGTTTTTT,CASSTERVLGTGELFF
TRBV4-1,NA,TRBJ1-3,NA,TGCGCCAGCGAAGAGGGAAGCGCGCGCTCTGGAAACACCATATATTTT,CASEEGSARSGNTIYF
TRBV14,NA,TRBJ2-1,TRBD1,TGTGCCAGCAGCCCACAGGGGAGCAATGAGCAGTTCTTC,CASSPQGSNEQFF
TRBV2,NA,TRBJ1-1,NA,TGTGCCAGCAGTGTGCGGGAGAACACTGAAGCTTTCTTT,CASSVRENTEAFF
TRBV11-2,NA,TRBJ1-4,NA,TGTGCCAGCAGCCTCATCGGACTTAATGAAAAACTGTTTTTT,CASSLIGLNEKLFF
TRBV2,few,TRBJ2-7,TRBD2,TGTGCCAGCGAGGGATTCCGGGGGGACGAGCAGTACTTC,CASEGFRGDEQYF
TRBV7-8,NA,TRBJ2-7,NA,TGTGCCAGCTCACCGGACATGCTCTTGAACATCGAGCAGTACTTC,CASSPDMLLNIEQYF
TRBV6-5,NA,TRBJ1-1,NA,TGTGCCAGCAGTTACGGACACCTGAACACTGAAGCTTTCTTT,CASSYGHLNTEAFF
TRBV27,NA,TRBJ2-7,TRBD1,TGTGCCAGCAGGACAGGGGGCATCTCCTACGAGCAGTACTTC,CASRTGGISYEQYF
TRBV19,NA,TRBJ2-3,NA,TGTGCCAGTCTAGGTGGCGCAGATACGCAGTATTTT,CASLGGADTQYF
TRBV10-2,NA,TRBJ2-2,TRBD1,TGCGCCACCCGACAGGGGGCGAACACCGGGGAGCTGTTTTTT,CATRQGANTGELFF
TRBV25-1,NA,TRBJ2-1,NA,TGTGCCAGCAGTGCGTACAATGAGCAGTTCTTC,CASSAYNEQFF
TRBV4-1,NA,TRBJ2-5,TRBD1,TGCGCCAGCAGCCTTAGGGGCCGGACAGGGATGGAGACCCAGTACTTC,CASSLRGRTGMETQYF
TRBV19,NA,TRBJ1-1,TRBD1,TGTGCCAGTAGTATGACAGGGTGGTCTACTGAAGCTTTCTTT,CASSMTGWSTEAFF
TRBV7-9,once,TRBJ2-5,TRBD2,TGTGCCAGCAGCCCCCTACTAGCGGGAGGGCAAGAGACCCAGTACTTC,CASSPLLAGGQETQYF
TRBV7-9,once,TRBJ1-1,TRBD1,TGTGCCAGCAGCCCCGGGACAGGGGCCACTGAAGCTTTCTTT,CASSPGTGATEAFF
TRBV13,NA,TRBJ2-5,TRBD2,TGTGCCAGCAGCTTAGAAAAGCGGGGCTCCTCGGCCCAGTACTTC,CASSLEKRGSSAQYF
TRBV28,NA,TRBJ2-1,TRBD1,TGTGCCAGCAGTTTCCCAGGACAGGCGTCGTCCTACAATGAGCAGTTCTTC,CASSFPGQASSYNEQFF
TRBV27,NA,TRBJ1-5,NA,TGTGCCAGCAGGGAGGGCTATAGCAATCAGCCCCAGCATTTT,CASREGYSNQPQHF
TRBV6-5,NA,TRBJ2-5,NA,TGTGCCAGCAGTTCAACAGGGATCCAAGAGACCCAGTACTTC,CASSSTGIQETQYF
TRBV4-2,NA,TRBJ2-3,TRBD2,TGTGCCAGCTGCCGCGGCAGCGGGGAGGATACGCAGTATTTT,CASCRGSGEDTQYF
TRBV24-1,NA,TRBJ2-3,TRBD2,TGTGCCACCAGTGATTATCCGGGACTAGCGGGCACAGATACGCAGTATTTT,CATSDYPGLAGTDTQYF
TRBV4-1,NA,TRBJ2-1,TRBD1,TGCGCCAGCAGCCAATTTGGACAGGGACATCCTCAGGGTGAGCAGTTCTTC,CASSQFGQGHPQGEQFF
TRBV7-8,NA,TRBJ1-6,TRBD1,TGTGCCAGCAGCGACAGGGAAGATTCACCCCTCCACTTT,CASSDREDSPLHF
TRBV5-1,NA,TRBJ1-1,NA,TGCGCCAGCAGCTCAGGGCCTGTAGCTTTCTTT,CASSSGPVAFF
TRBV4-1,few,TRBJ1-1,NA,TGCGCCAGCAGCCCCCTTGTCAGGAACACTGAAGCTTTCTTT,CASSPLVRNTEAFF
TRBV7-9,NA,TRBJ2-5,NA,TGTGCCAGCAGCTCGGGACTTGCGGAGACCCAGTACTTC,CASSSGLAETQYF
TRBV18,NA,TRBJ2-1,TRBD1,TGTGCCAGCTCACCGGGACAGGGATCCTACAATGAGCAGTTCTTC,CASSPGQGSYNEQFF
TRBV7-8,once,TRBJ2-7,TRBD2,TGTGCCAGCAGCCCGGTTGTAGAGCGGGGGCGCTACGAGCAGTACTTC,CASSPVVERGRYEQYF
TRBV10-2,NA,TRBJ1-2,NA,TGCGCCAGCACCCAGGGCGACTATGGCTACACCTTC,CASTQGDYGYTF
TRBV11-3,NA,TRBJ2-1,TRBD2,TGTGCCAGCAGCTTAGCTCCTAGCGGGCAGCAGTTCTTC,CASSLAPSGQQFF
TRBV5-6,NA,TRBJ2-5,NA,TGTGCCAGCAGCTTGCTATCCACAGGGGAGACCCAGTACTTC,CASSLLSTGETQYF
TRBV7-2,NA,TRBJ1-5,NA,TGTGCCAGCAGCCCCGACGGGAATCAGCCCCAGCATTTT,CASSPDGNQPQHF
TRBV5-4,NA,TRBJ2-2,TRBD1,TGTGCCAGCAGCCGGGACAGGGGAAACACCGGGGAGCTGTTTTTT,CASSRDRGNTGELFF
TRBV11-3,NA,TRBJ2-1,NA,TGTGCCAGCAGCGCCAGAAATGAGCAGTTCTTC,CASSARNEQFF
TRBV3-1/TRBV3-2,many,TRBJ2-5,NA,TGTGCCAGCAGCCAAGACCCGGACAGACAAGAGACCCAGTACTTC,CASSQDPDRQETQYF
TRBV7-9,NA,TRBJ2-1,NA,TGTGCCAGCAGCGTCACTAGCCCCCCCTACAATGAGCAGTTCTTC,CASSVTSPPYNEQFF
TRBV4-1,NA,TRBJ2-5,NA,TGCGCCAGCAGCCAAGCGGGGGTAGGACAGACCCAGTACTTC,CASSQAGVGQTQYF
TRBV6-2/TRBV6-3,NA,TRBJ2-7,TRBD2,TGTGCCAGCAGTTACTTGGGGGGACTAGCGGCCTACGAGCAGTACTTC,CASSYLGGLAAYEQYF
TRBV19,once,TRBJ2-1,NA,TGTGCCAGTAGTTCCGGGACTCCGTACAATGAGCAGTTCTTC,CASSSGTPYNEQFF
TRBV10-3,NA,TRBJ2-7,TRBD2,TGTGCCATCAGTGAGTACATAGCGGGAGGCTCCTACGAGCAGTACTTC,CAISEYIAGGSYEQYF
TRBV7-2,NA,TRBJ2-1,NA,TGTGCCAGCAGCCCGGACGGACACTACAATGAGCAGTTCTTC,CASSPDGHYNEQFF
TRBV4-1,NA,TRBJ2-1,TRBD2,TGCGCCAGCAGCCAAGTTTTTAAGTCTAGCGGGATAAGTTCCTACAATGAGCAGTTCTTC,CASSQVFKSSGISSYNEQFF
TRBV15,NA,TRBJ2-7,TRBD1,TGTGCCACCAGCAGGACAGGGAGCGAGAACGAGCAGTACTTC,CATSRTGSENEQYF
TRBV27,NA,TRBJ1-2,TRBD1,TGTGCCAGCAGTTCCCGACAGGGGTATTATGGCTACACCTTC,CASSSRQGYYGYTF
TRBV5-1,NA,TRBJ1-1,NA,TGCGCCAGCAGCTCAAAGACGGGTAACACTGAAGCTTTCTTT,CASSSKTGNTEAFF
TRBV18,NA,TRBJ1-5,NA,TGTGCCAGCTCACCAGGTCAGAATCAGCCCCAGCATTTT,CASSPGQNQPQHF
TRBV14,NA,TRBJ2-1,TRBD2,TGTGCCAGCAGCCCTATCGGGGGGGTGGATGAGCAGTTCTTC,CASSPIGGVDEQFF
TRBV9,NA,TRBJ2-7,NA,TGTGCCAGCAGCTTATCCGGGATGCCCTACGAGCAGTACTTC,CASSLSGMPYEQYF